These 15 T cell receptor beta chains were all obtained from the same sample, sequenced in a study of shared clonotypes between healthy human individuals. The method was immunoSEQ multiplex PCR; TCRdb's version includes in-frame clones alone and lacks a portion of them. Of 470,000 or so clones listed, about 84% were seen once; the top ten hold 9.5% to 15%. Sequencing was done on a sample of PBMCs. The receptors originated from a woman aged 40 to 50 in good health. Some clones in this sample may be carry-over from other donors' samples.

On this clone itself: Other DNA sequences in this specimen translate into the identical CDR3. The V and J genes are TRBV29-1 and TRBJ2-5; 7 bases agree with TRBD1. Unmatched junction bases numbered 1, after V lost 4 bases and J lost 2 bases. This CDR3 is 12 amino acids long. Per the germline V gene, CDR1 is SQVTM and CDR2 is ANQGSEA. The CDR3 reads CSVGDRQETQYF. In DNA, the CDR3 is TGCAGCGTTGGGGACAGACAAGAGACCCAGTACTTC.

The chain is built from TRBV5-4 and TRBJ2-5; maybe TRBD1 (6 bases). CDR3 length: 15 amino acids. Trimming left V 0 bases short and J 2 bases short, with 11 bases between. The germline gives CDR1 SGHNT, CDR2 YYREEE (reference sequence). The CDR3 region is CASSLGNREQETQYF. The CDR3, as DNA: TGTGCCAGCAGCTTGGGAAACAGGGAACAAGAGACCCAGTACTTC. The entire variable domain, with the rest obtained from reference TRBV5-4 and TRBJ2-5, is as follows: ETGVTQSPTHLIKTRGQQVTLRCSSQSGHNTVSWYQQALGQGPQFIFQYYREEENGRGNFPPRFSGLQFPNYSSELNVNALELDDSALYLCASSLGNREQETQYFGPGTRLLVL.

This clone was detected many times. The sample carries other DNA sequences with the same CDR3. The gene calls are TRBV4-1 and TRBJ1-4, with D perhaps matching TRBD1 (5 bases). The V gene's germline CDR1 is MGHRA and CDR2 YSYEKL. This CDR3 has 19 residues. The V end lost 0 bases, the J end lost 0 bases, and 17 bases lay between the germline ends. CDR3: CASSQDGRQGLATNEKLFF. The CDR3 DNA reads TGCGCCAGCAGCCAAGATGGTCGCCAGGGCCTTGCAACTAATGAAAAACTGTTTTTT.

In the case of this clone: The likely explanation is a read error, given a far larger clone one base away. This specimen includes other DNA sequences encoding the same CDR3. This chain joins TRBV2 and TRBJ1-5, with 8 bases that match TRBD1. The trim removed 8 bases at V and 13 bases at J, leaving 16 bases unmatched. CDR1 and CDR2 from the germline V gene are SNHLY and FYNNEI. This CDR3 is 14 amino acids long. The CDR3 coding sequence is TGTGCCAGCGGCGGACAGGGTGCGTCTGGGCCACAGCATTTT. Translating it yields CASGGQGASGPQHF.

The gene calls are TRBV10-3 and TRBJ2-3, with 7 nucleotides matching TRBD2. This CDR3 is built from 14 residues. Per germline, CDR1 ENHRY and CDR2 SYGVKD. The trim removed 6 bases at V and 4 bases at J, leaving 7 bases unmatched. CDR3: CAIRSGIGADTQYF. The DNA of the CDR3 is TGTGCCATCAGGAGCGGGATTGGGGCAGATACGCAGTATTTT.

The J gene is TRBJ1-2, the V gene TRBV29-1, with no clear D. The germline V gene has CDR1 SQVTM and CDR2 ANQGSEA. This CDR3 is 13 amino acids long. V was cut by 2 bases and J by 0 bases, with 7 bases left in between. CDR3 amino acids: CSVEPTPNYGYTF. The CDR3 bases are TGCAGCGTTGAACCTACCCCTAACTATGGCTACACCTTC.

J is TRBJ2-1 and V is TRBV10-2; D is tentatively TRBD1 or TRBD2 (5 bases each). Germline-derived CDR1 and CDR2 are WSHSY and SAAADI. The CDR3 consists of 14 residues. Trimming pared 6 bases from V and 5 bases from J, leaving 14 bases between. The CDR3 region is CASSKGRVNNEQFF. CDR3 nucleotide sequence: TGCGCCAGCAGCAAGGGACGGGTCAACAATGAGCAGTTCTTC.

The V call is TRBV7-9, the J call TRBJ2-1, with 7 bases that match TRBD1. CDR1 is SEHNR, CDR2 FQNEAQ, per germline (reference sequence). The junction had 11 bases not matched to a gene; V was cut back by 3 bases and J by 0 bases. The CDR3 spans 18 residues. The CDR3 sequence is CASSLLLWTGDSYNEQFF. CDR3 in DNA: TGTGCCAGCAGCTTGCTTTTGTGGACAGGAGACTCCTACAATGAGCAGTTCTTC.

The CDR3 sequence: CASSTQLQGNTEAFF. The CDR3 nucleotides read TGCGCCAGCTCCACACAATTACAGGGGAACACTGAAGCTTTCTTT. The chain combines TRBV5-1 with TRBJ1-1; tentative D call: TRBD1 (6 bases). Germline V gene data show CDR1 as SGHRS and CDR2 as YFSETQ. The CDR3 consists of 15 residues. V was shortened by 7 bases and J by 1 base, with 17 bases between the two germline ends.

The rearrangement uses TRBV29-1 and TRBJ2-1; a possible D gene is TRBD2 (6 bases). The CDR3 covers 13 residues. V was clipped by 4 bases and J by 0 bases, with 7 bases between them. Germline V gene lookup returns CDR1 SQVTM and CDR2 ANQGSEA. CDR3 sequence (DNA): TGCAGCGTTGTGGGGGGCTCCTACAATGAGCAGTTCTTC. Amino acid sequence: CSVVGGSYNEQFF.

This sequence joins TRBV19 and TRBJ1-5, with D maybe TRBD1 (6 bases). Between the trimmed V and J ends, which lost 5 bases and 6 bases, there was a span of 17 bases. The CDR3 covers 15 residues. Germline V gene sequence: CDR1 LNHDA, CDR2 SQIVND (reference sequence). This chain's CDR3 is CASSATPGQSQPQHF. The DNA for the CDR3 is TGTGCCAGTAGTGCGACCCCAGGACAGTCTCAGCCCCAGCATTTT.

In its sample, this clone was seen a few times. The V call is TRBV14, the J call TRBJ2-1; D may be TRBD2 (6 bases). Germline V lookup: CDR1 SGHDN, CDR2 FVKESK. CDR3 size: 15 residues. Trimming stripped 1 base from V and 6 bases from J, with 13 bases between. CDR3 in amino acids: CASSQASSAGNEQFF. DNA for the CDR3: TGTGCCAGCAGCCAAGCCTCATCAGCGGGCAATGAGCAGTTCTTC.

Remarks on this clone: This likely came from a read error, as a far larger clone is one base away. The gene calls are TRBV6-1 and TRBJ1-1, with D perhaps matching TRBD1 (6 bases). This CDR3 has 14 amino acids. Germline lookup yields CDR1 MNHNS and CDR2 SASEGT. CDR3: CASSFDRQNTEALF. CDR3 in DNA: TGTGCCAGCAGTTTTGACAGGCAGAACACTGAAGCTTTATTT.

Details on this clone: A read error is the likely source, as a far larger clone sits one nucleotide away. V and J are TRBV19 and TRBJ1-4; D is undetermined. Per the germline V gene, CDR1 is LNHDA and CDR2 is SQIVND (reference sequence). This CDR3 is built from 15 residues. The CDR3 region is CASSTRNGVPEELFF. The CDR3 region has the DNA TGTGCCAGTAGTACCCGTAACGGGGTTCCTGAAGAACTGTTTTTT. The full variable domain, with the rest looked up from reference TRBV19 and TRBJ1-4, is DGGITQSPKYLFRKEGQNVTLSCEQNLNHDAMYWYRQDPGQGLRLIYYSQIVNDFQKGDIAEGYSVSREKKESFPLTVTSAQKNPTAFYLCASSTRNGVPEELFFGSGTQLSVL.

This chain connects TRBV27 to TRBJ2-7, with D possibly called TRBD1 or TRBD2 (6 bases each). Germline V gene lookup returns CDR1 MNHEY and CDR2 SMNVEV (reference sequence). CDR3 length equals 14 residues. Trimming removed 2 bases from V and 6 bases from J, with 14 bases in between. The CDR3 DNA reads as TGTGCCAGCAGTTTAGGCAGGAGGGGGAGCGAGCAGTACTTC. It codes for CASSLGRRGSEQYF.